This section outlines one T cell receptor beta chain sequence together with its context. Its antigen is still unknown. Repertoires were generated with immunoSEQ multiplex PCR, while TCRdb's copy carries only in-frame clones and drops some. This repertoire shows some 100,000 clones, roughly 91% found once; its top ten account for over 15%. J lost 2 bases, V lost 2 bases, and 6 bases had no gene match. This CDR3 region has 17 residues. Germline CDR1 reads MDHEN; CDR2 reads SYDVKM. These data originate in a study of T cell responses to AZD1222 COVID-19 vaccine. Study-level points and caveats: Spike-specific TCR breadth and depth both grew after two AZD1222 doses.

The sequenced sample was peripheral blood, obtained on day 0 of AZD1222 vaccination. V is TRBV28 and J is TRBJ2-3; 11 nucleotides agree with TRBD2. The receptor's source is an adult in good health. In DNA, the CDR3 is TGTGCCAGCAGTTTAAGTGGGACTAGCGGACCCACAGATACGCAGTATTTT. Protein product: CASSLSGTSGPTDTQYF.